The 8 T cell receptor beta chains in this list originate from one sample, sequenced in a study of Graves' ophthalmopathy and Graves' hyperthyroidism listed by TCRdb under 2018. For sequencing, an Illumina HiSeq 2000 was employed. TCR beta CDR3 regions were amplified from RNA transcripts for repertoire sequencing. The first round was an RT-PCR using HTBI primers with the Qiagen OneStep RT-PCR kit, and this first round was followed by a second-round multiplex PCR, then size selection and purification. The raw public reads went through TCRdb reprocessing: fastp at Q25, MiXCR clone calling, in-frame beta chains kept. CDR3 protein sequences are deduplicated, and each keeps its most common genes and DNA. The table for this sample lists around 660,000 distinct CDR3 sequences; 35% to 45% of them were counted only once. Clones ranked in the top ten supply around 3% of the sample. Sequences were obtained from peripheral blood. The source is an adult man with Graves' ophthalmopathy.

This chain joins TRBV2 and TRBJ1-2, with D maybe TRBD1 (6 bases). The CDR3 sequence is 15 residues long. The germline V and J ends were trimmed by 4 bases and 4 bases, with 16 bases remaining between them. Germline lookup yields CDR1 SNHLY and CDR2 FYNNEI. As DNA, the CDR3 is TGTGCCAGCAGTGTAAGGGACACCGGGGTCTATGGCTACACCTTC. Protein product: CASSVRDTGVYGYTF.

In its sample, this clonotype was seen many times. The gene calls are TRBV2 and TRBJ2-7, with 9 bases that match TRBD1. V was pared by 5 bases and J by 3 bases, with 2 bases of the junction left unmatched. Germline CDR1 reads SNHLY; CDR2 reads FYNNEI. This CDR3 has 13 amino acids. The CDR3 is CASSKDRGYEQYF. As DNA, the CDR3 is TGTGCCAGCAGTAAGGACAGGGGCTACGAGCAGTACTTC. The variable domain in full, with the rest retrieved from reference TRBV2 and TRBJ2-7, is EPEVTQTPSHQVTQMGQEVILRCVPISNHLYFYWYRQILGQKVEFLVSFYNNEISEKSEIFDDQFSVERPDGSNFTLKIRSTKLEDSAMYFCASSKDRGYEQYFGPGTRLTVT.

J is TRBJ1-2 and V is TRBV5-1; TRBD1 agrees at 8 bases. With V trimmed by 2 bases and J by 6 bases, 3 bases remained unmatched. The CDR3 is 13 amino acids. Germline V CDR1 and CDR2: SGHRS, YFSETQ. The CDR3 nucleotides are TGCGCCAGCAGCTTCGCGACAGGGGATGGCTACACCTTC. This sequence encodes CASSFATGDGYTF. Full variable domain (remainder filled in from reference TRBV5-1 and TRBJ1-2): KAGVTQTPRYLIKTRGQQVTLSCSPISGHRSVSWYQQTPGQGLQFLFEYFSETQRNKGNFPGRFSGRQFSNSRSEMNVSTLELGDSALYLCASSFATGDGYTFGSGTRLTVV.

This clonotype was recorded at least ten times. CDR3 region: CASSRDRGHTEAFF. As DNA, the CDR3 is TGTGCCAGCAGCAGAGACAGGGGTCACACTGAAGCTTTCTTT. The chain combines TRBV7-3 with TRBJ1-1, with TRBD1 matching over 8 bases. The CDR3 has 14 amino acids. V was clipped by 5 bases and J by 3 bases; unmatched bases: 5. Germline V gene sequence: CDR1 SGHTA, CDR2 FQGTGA. The variable domain in full, with the rest retrieved from reference TRBV7-3 and TRBJ1-1, is GAGVSQTPSNKVTEKGKYVELRCDPISGHTALYWYRQSLGQGPEFLIYFQGTGAADDSGLPNDRFFAVRPEGSVSTLKIQRTERGDSAVYLCASSRDRGHTEAFFGQGTRLTVV.

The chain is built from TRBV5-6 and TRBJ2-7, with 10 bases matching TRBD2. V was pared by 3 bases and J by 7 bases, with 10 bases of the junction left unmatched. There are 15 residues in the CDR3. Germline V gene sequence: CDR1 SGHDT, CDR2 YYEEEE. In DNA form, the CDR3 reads TGTGCCAGCAGCTCCGAGCCCGGGACTAGCGCTGAGCAGTACTTC. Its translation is CASSSEPGTSAEQYF.

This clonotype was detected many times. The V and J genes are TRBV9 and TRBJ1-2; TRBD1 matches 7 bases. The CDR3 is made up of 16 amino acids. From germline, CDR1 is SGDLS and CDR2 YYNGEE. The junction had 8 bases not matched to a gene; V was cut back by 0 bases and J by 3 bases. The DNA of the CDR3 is TGTGCCAGCAGCGTAGGGAACAGGGGCTATGACTATGGCTACACCTTC. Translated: CASSVGNRGYDYGYTF.

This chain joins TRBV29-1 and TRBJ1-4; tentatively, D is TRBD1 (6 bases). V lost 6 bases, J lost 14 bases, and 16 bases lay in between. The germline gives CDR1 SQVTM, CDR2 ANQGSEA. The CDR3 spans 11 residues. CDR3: CSVAARDTLFF. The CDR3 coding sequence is TGCAGCGTCGCAGCCCGGGACACTCTGTTTTTT.

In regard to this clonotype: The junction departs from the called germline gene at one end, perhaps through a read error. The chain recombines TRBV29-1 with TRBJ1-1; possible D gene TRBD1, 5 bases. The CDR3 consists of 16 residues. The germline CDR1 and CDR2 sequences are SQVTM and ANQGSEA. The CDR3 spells CSVEDYMGLKNAEAFF. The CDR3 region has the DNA TGCAGCGTTGAAGATTACATGGGGCTCAAGAACGCTGAAGCTTTCTTT.